This TCR beta chain was sequenced for a study of long-term antiretroviral therapy in people with HIV (dated 2022 in TCRdb). About the full investigation: The earliest samples were collected approximately a decade before the 2015 WHO recommendation for immediate ART, a period when ART was typically delayed until CD4 counts fell. No cross-contamination during QIAcube processing was shown when test extractions of a monoclonal T-cell line were performed alongside about 30 polyclonal samples. A retrospective serial study tested whether changes in peripheral blood TRB repertoire composition and diversity were associated with ART initiation and durable HIV suppression. The cohort contributed about 180 cryopreserved PBMC samples from about 31 adults with confirmed HIV infection, collected serially over a mean of roughly 6 years (range 1-12). Among the 30 or so participants with HIV, approximately 10 were female. What the research found in general, with its limitations: The samples span the years 2004 to 2017, and the ART regimens used at that time may not be as effective as current regimens. Compared with controls, HIV repertoires had narrower CDR3 length ranges, and the network structure pointed to an antigen-experienced repertoire that shifted only slightly toward naive after ART. Expanded TRB clones identified before ART initiation dominated the repertoire across all time points, though the dominance fluctuated and decreased in many PLHIV after ART. A significant increase in TRB diversity was found to be associated with ART initiation, although TRB diversity was observed to remain significantly below that of transplant donor controls even after long-term ART. Owing to limited PBMC availability, only the TCR beta chain was sequenced, without alpha chain pairing. Unsorted PBMC were profiled instead of sorted CD4+ and CD8+ T cells because pre-ART samples had limited cell numbers. Inferences about post-ART repertoire changes were limited because no data were available on ART adherence, viral resistance or therapy changes.

Inclusion was restricted to participants for whom at least one PBMC sample before ART initiation and at least two post-ART samples were available. All participants with HIV were treated in the United States of America. Before DNA extraction, cryopreserved samples of roughly 0.9-11 million PBMC were thawed and then washed. At the time of the earliest PBMC sample, participants with HIV were aged between about 23 and 55 years. PBMC samples were contributed by each participant from 1-4 timepoints before ART initiation and 2-8 timepoints after ART initiation, with a median of 7 samples. For every participant, serial HIV viral load, CD4+ T-cell count, ART history and demographic data were obtained. Genomic DNA was extracted from unsorted PBMC with a Qiagen kit on a QIAcube, with processing performed in batches of 12 samples. Sequencing of the TRB variable region was done with the immunoSEQ hsTCRB v3.0 assay at survey level resolution. TRB sequencing targeted a depth of about 35,000-50,000 T-cell genomes per sample. An Illumina MiSeq with a v3 150-cycle kit was used to sequence the pooled TRB libraries. Per the authors' processing: Repertoire analysis was run in R within a reproducible Nextflow workflow that covered QC, data transformation and analysis. LymphoSeq2, an R package for AIRR-Seq data exploration, was used to implement custom analyses. Several samples that yielded fewer than 5000 total TRB sequences were excluded, so that 188 HIV repertoires were analyzed. Among the roughly 190 retained HIV repertoires, about 57 were collected before ART initiation and around 130 were collected after ART initiation. Repertoires were downsampled to 5000 TRB nucleotide sequences, with summary statistics averaged over 100 downsampling iterations. Only TRB sequences with CDR3 regions of at least seven amino acids were retained for analysis. Diversity was measured with a Shannon entropy-derived clonality score and the Gini coefficient. Repertoire networks linked the top 5000 CDR3 amino acid sequences whenever two sequences differed by an edit distance of one. For TRB CDR3 amino acid sequences, antigen specificity groups and MHC restriction were predicted with GLIPH2. Known CMV, EBV, HIV or tissue antigen associations were flagged by matching CDR3 amino acid sequences against VDJdb and McPAS-TCR. Pre-ART, post-ART and control groups were compared with Wilcoxon signed-rank tests and Holm-Bonferroni correction. In its TCRdb copy, this immuneACCESS table keeps in-frame sequences only and misses some clones. Where compared with another copy, unresolved V genes explain less than half of these, and the others have no known cause. From that table come the V and J calls and clone size; the DNA was used to work out D and trimming. The sample data list about 20,000 clones, and around 83% of these were observed just once. The top ten clonotypes cover around 4.6% of the sample.

This clone was seen once. Its specific antigen is unknown. Nothing much larger sits one base from this clone, and base qualities are not available. The TCR sequence derives from a man in his 60s with HIV. The starting material was unsorted PBMCs, obtained 1.3 years after starting antiretroviral therapy.

The nucleotide sequence reads as follows: TGTGCCAGCAGCCTGGGGCAGGCCTATGGCTACACCTTC. Its protein reads: CASSLGQAYGYTF. The rearrangement combines TRBV6-6 with TRBJ1-2, with TRBD1 as a weak D call on 5 bases. The germline V gene encodes CDR1 MNHNY and CDR2 SVGAGI (reference sequence). The CDR3, cysteine through phenylalanine, is 13 amino acids long. Of the read, only the CDR3 DNA is kept; its 39 bases are in frame from base 1. At the junction V is shortened by 6 bases and J by 4 bases, with 12 bases in between.